These 5 T cell receptor beta chains originate from one sample sequenced in a study of blood T cell repertoires in COVID-19. The method was immunoSEQ multiplex PCR; TCRdb's version includes in-frame clones alone and lacks a portion of them. The table records 80,000 or so clones, about 88% of them present only once. Material for sequencing was peripheral blood. The receptor source for this set is a human donor in a cohort sampled during active COVID-19.

The V gene is TRBV11-1, the J gene TRBJ1-6; D not certain. This CDR3 spans 14 amino acids. Looked up from germline, CDR1 is SGHAT and CDR2 is FQDESV (reference sequence). V was clipped by 5 bases and J by 6 bases, with 11 bases between them. CDR3 bases: TGTGCCAGCAGCCTTGAGGGAGCTAATTCACCCCTCCACTTT. Its protein is CASSLEGANSPLHF.

This chain joins TRBV5-4 and TRBJ2-7, with TRBD2 matching 7 bases. CDR1 SGHNT and CDR2 YYREEE come from the germline V gene (reference sequence). V dropped 0 bases and J dropped 2; count of bases not matched to a gene: 5. The CDR3 has 15 residues. DNA of the CDR3: TGTGCCAGCAGCTTGGGGGGCGGGAGTACCTACGAGCAGTACTTC. It specifies CASSLGGGSTYEQYF.

The chain is built from TRBV29-1 and TRBJ2-7, with 9 bases that match TRBD1. This CDR3 is built from 14 residues. V was pared by 1 base and J by 4 bases, with 5 bases of the junction left unmatched. The germline gives CDR1 SQVTM, CDR2 ANQGSEA. The CDR3 coding sequence is TGCAGCGTTGAAGGACAGGGGGGGGAATACGAGCAGTACTTC. Amino acids: CSVEGQGGEYEQYF.

The chain joins TRBV10-2 to TRBJ2-2, with a weak D call TRBD1 (5 bases). Trimming removed 9 bases at V and 4 bases at J, with 21 bases between. The CDR3 runs to 16 residues. Germline lookup yields CDR1 WSHSY and CDR2 SAAADI. The CDR3 region has the DNA TGCGCCAGTCTTCCGGCAGGTGGGGCTGGCACCGGGGAGCTGTTTTTT. Its protein product is CASLPAGGAGTGELFF.

The chain recombines TRBV5-6 with TRBJ2-1, with D perhaps matching TRBD1 (6 bases). The CDR3 consists of 14 residues. The germline V gene encodes CDR1 SGHDT and CDR2 YYEEEE. V was shortened by 4 bases and J by 1 base, with 9 bases between the two germline ends. The DNA of the CDR3 is TGTGCCAGCAGCCCGGACAGATCCTACAATGAGCAGTTCTTC. Amino acid sequence: CASSPDRSYNEQFF.